The clone carrying this T cell receptor (beta chain) was counted a few times. Its antigen is not known. TCR alpha and TCR beta cDNA libraries carrying sample barcodes and UMIs were produced by 5'RACE using constant-segment primers. MiXCR was run by TCRdb on the 5' RACE reads, yielding one entry per CDR3 protein. The data show roughly 500,000 distinct CDR3 sequences, approximately 20% seen once. The CDR3 has 13 amino acids. Germline V gene data show CDR1 as KGHDR and CDR2 as SFDVKD. Trimming removed 0 bases at V and 5 bases at J, with 4 bases between. This entry belongs to a study of T-cell memory formation after mild COVID-19. Findings of the study overall: Within pre-infection memory, some responding clones were found, suggesting cross-reactive memory joined. Mostly located in CM and EM were contracting CD4+ clones, with contracting CD8+ clones located in EMRA. Balance between CD4 and CD8 was seen in clones contracting day 15 to 85, and a CD4+ lean was seen in later expanders.

Sequencing was performed on PBMCs or a T cell subset sorted from them (not recorded which). J is TRBJ2-1 and V is TRBV24-1; D is undetermined. The source is an adult woman who had mild COVID-19 (a few samples of this study predate the infection). Cell type and time point are not known. CDR3 sequence: CATSDLGNNEQFF. The CDR3 DNA follows: TGTGCCACCAGTGATTTGGGTAACAATGAGCAGTTCTTC.